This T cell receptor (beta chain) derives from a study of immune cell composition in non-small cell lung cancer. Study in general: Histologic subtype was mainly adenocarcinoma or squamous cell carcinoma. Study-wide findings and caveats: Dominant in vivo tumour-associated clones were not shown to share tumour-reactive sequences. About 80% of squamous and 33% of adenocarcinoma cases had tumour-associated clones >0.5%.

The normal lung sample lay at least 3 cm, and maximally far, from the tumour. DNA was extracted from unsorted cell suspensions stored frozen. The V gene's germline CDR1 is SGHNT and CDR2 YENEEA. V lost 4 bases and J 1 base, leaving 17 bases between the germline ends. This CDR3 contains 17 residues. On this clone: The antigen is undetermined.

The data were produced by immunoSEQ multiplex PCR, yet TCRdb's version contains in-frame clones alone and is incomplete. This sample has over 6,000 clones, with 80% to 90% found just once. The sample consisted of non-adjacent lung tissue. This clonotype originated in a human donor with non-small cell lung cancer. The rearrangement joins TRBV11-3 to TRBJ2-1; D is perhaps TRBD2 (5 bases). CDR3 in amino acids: CASSSRGTPVSYNEQFF. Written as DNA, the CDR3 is TGTGCCAGCAGCTCACGGGGAACACCCGTTTCCTACAATGAGCAGTTCTTC.